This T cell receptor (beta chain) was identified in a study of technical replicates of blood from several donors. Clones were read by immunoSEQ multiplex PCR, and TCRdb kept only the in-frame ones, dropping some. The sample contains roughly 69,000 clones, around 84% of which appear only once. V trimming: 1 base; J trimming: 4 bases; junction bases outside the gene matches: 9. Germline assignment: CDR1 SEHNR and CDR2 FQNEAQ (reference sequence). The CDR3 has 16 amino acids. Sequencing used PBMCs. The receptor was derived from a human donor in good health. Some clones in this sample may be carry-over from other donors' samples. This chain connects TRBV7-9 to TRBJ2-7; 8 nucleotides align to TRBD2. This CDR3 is CASSLVPRREGYEQYF. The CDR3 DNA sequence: TGTGCCAGCAGCTTAGTCCCCCGCCGGGAGGGGTACGAGCAGTACTTC.